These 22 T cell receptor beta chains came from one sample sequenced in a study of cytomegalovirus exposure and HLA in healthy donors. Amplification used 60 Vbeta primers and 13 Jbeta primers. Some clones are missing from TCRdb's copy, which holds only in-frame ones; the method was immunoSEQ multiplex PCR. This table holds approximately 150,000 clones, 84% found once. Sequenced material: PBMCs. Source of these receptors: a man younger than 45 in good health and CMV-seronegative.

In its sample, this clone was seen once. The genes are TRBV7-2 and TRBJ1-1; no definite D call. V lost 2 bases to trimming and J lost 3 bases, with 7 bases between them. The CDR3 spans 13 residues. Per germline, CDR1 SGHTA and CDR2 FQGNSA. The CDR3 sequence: CASSLYLDTEAFF. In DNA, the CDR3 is TGTGCCAGCAGCTTATATCTTGACACTGAAGCTTTCTTT.

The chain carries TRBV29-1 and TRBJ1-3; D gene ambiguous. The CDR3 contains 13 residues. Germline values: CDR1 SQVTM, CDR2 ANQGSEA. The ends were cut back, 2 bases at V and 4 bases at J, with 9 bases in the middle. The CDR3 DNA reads TGCAGCGTTGAATCCGGGAACGGAAACACCATATATTTT. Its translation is CSVESGNGNTIYF.

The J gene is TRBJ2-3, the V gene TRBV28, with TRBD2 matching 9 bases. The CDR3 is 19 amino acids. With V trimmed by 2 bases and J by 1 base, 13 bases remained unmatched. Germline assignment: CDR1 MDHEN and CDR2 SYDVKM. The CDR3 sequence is CASSLVRVGAGGGTDTQYF. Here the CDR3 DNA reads TGTGCCAGCAGTTTAGTCCGGGTAGGAGCGGGGGGTGGCACAGATACGCAGTATTTT.

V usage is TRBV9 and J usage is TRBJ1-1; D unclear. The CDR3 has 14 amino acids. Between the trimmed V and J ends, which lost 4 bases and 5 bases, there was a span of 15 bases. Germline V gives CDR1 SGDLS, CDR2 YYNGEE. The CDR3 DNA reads TGTGCCAGCAGCCTCGGAACCCCGGGAACTGAAGCTTTCTTT. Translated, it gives CASSLGTPGTEAFF.

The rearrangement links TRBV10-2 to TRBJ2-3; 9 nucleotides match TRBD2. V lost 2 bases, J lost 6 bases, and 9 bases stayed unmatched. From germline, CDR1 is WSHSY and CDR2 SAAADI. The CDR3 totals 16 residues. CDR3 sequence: CASSEVSGGPPDTQYF. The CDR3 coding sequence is TGCGCCAGCAGTGAGGTCAGCGGGGGGCCCCCCGATACGCAGTATTTT.

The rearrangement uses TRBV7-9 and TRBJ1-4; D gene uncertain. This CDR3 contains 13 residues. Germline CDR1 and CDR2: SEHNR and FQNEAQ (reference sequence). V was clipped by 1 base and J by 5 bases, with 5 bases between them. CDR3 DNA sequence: TGTGCCAGCAGCTTAGGGCCCAATGAAAAACTGTTTTTT. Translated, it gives CASSLGPNEKLFF.

CDR3 sequence reads: CASSLDIRGGANVLTF. The DNA for the CDR3 is TGTGCCAGCAGCTTAGACATCAGGGGTGGGGCCAACGTCCTGACTTTC. The J gene is TRBJ2-6, the V gene TRBV11-1; possible D gene TRBD1, 6 bases. Germline CDR1 and CDR2: SGHAT and FQDESV (reference sequence). This CDR3 is built from 16 residues. Trimming stripped 1 base from V and 3 bases from J, with 10 bases between.

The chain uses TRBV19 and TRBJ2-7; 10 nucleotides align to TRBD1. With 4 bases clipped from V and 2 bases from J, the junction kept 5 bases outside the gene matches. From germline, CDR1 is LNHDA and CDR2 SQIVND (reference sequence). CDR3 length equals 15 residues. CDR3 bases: TGTGCCAGTAGTACAACCGGGACAGGGGCCTACGAGCAGTACTTC. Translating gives CASSTTGTGAYEQYF.

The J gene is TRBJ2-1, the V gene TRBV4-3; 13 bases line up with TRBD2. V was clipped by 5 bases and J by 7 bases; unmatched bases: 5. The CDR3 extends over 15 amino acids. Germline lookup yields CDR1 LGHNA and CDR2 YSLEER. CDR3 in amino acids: CASSSRTSGSNEQFF. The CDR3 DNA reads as TGCGCCAGCAGCTCCCGGACTAGCGGGAGTAATGAGCAGTTCTTC.

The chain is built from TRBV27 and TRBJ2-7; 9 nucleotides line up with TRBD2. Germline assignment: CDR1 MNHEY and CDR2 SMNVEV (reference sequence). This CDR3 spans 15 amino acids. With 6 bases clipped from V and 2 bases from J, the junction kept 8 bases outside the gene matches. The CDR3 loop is CASRFSGGRAYEQYF. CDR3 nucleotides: TGTGCCAGCAGGTTCTCGGGCGGGAGGGCCTACGAGCAGTACTTC.

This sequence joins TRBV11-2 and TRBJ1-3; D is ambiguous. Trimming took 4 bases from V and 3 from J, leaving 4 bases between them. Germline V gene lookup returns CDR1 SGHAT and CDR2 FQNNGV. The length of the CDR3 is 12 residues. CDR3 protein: CASSSLGNTIYF. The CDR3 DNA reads TGTGCCAGCAGCTCACTTGGAAACACCATATATTTT.

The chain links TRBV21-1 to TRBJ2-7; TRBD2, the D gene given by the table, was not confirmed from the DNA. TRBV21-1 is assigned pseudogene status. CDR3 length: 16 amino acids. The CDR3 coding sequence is TGTGCCAGCAGCAAAGAGGGAGCTCTGAGCTCCTACGAGCAGTACTTC. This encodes CASSKEGALSSYEQYF.

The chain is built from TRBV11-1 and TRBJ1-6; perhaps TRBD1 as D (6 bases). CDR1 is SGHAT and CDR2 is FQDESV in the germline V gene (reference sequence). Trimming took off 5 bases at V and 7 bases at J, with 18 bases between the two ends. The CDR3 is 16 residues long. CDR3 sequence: CASSPSYVDRNSPLHF. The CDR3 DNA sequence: TGTGCCAGCAGCCCTTCGTATGTGGACAGAAATTCACCCCTCCACTTT.

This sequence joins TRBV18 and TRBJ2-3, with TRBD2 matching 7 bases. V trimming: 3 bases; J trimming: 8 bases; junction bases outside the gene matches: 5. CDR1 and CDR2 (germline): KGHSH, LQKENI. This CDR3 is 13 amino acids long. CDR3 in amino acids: CASSPPGGGTQYF. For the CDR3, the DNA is TGTGCCAGCTCACCCCCGGGGGGTGGTACGCAGTATTTT.

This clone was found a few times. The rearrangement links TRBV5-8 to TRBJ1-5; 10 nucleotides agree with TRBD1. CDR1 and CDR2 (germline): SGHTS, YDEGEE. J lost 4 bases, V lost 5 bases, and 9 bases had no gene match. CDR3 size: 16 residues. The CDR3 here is CASSYGTGEVNQPQHF. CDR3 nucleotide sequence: TGTGCCAGCAGTTACGGGACAGGGGAAGTGAATCAGCCCCAGCATTTT. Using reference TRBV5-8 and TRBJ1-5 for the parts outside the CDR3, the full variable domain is EAGVTQSPTHLIKTRGQQATLRCSPISGHTSVYWYQQALGLGLQFLLWYDEGEERNRGNFPPRFSGRQFPNYSSELNVNALELEDSALYLCASSYGTGEVNQPQHFGDGTRLSIL.

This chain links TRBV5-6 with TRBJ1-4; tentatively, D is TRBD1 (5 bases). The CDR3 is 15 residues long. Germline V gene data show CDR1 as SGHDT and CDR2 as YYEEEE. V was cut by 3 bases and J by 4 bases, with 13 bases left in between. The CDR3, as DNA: TGTGCCAGCAGCTCCCTGACAGACTTTAATGAAAAACTGTTTTTT. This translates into CASSSLTDFNEKLFF.

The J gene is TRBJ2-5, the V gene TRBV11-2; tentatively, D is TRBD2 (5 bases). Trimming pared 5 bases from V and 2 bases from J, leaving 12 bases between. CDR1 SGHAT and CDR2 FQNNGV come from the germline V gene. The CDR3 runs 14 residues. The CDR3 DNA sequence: TGTGCCAGCAGCCCCCGAGGGTATCAAGAGACCCAGTACTTC. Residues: CASSPRGYQETQYF.

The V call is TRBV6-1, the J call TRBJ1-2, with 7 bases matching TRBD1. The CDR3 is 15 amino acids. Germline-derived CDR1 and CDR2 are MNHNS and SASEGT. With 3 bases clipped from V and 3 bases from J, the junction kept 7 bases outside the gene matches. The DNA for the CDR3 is TGTGCCAGCAGTGATCGGGCAGGGGGTCACTATGGCTACACCTTC. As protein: CASSDRAGGHYGYTF.

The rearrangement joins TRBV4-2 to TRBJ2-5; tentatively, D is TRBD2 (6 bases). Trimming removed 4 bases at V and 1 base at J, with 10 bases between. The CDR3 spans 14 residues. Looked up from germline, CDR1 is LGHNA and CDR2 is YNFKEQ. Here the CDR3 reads CASSLGGPQETQYF. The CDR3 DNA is TGTGCCAGCAGCCTGGGGGGACCCCAAGAGACCCAGTACTTC.

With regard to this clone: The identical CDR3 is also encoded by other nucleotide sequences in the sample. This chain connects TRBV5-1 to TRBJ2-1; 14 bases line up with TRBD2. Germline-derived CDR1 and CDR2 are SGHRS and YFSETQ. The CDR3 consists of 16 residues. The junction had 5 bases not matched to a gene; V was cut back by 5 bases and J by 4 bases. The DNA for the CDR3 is TGCGCCAGCAGTCCGGGACTAGCGGGGGCTTACAATGAGCAGTTCTTC. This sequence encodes CASSPGLAGAYNEQFF.

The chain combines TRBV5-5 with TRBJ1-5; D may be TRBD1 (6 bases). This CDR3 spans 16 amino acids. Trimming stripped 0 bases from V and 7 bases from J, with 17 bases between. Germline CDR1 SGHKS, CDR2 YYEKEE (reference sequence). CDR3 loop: CASSLVWTRGGQPQHF. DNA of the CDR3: TGTGCCAGCAGCTTGGTGTGGACAAGGGGGGGGCAGCCCCAGCATTTT.

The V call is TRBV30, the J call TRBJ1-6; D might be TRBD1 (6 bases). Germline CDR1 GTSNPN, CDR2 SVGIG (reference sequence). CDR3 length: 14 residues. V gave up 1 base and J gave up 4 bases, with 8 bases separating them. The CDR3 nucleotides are TGTGCCTGGAGTGAAGGACAGTATAATTCACCCCTCCACTTT. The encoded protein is CAWSEGQYNSPLHF. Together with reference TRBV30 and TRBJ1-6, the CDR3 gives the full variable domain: SQTIHQWPATLVQPVGSPLSLECTVEGTSNPNLYWYRQAAGRGLQLLFYSVGIGQISSEVPQNLSASRPQDRQFILSSKKLLLSDSGFYLCAWSEGQYNSPLHFGNGTRLTVT.